The 13 T cell receptor beta chains listed next were all sequenced from one sample in a study of T cell repertoires in cytomegalovirus infection. TCRdb fed the reads into MiXCR, producing one record per CDR3 protein. The table lists around 39,000 distinct CDR3 sequences, about 50% of them singletons. These receptors are not linked to any known antigen. The source material was CD8+ T cells from cultured PBMCs, sampled from culture after CMV antigen stimulation. Source of these receptors: a human donor in good health (CMV status not recorded). Some clones in this sample may be carry-over from other donors' samples.

The rearrangement joins TRBV20-1 to TRBJ2-3; D not resolved. V was pared by 3 bases and J by 4 bases, with 5 bases between. Germline V gene sequence: CDR1 DFQATT, CDR2 SNEGSKA (reference sequence). The CDR3 loop spans 11 amino acids. The CDR3 region is CSASLADTQYF. The CDR3 region has the DNA TGCAGTGCTAGTCTAGCAGATACGCAGTATTTT.

The V gene is TRBV9, the J gene TRBJ2-3; D not certain. The germline CDR1 and CDR2 sequences are SGDLS and YYNGEE. This CDR3 is built from 16 residues. Trimming stripped 0 bases from V and 2 bases from J, with 13 bases between. CDR3 amino acids: CASSVGLAHHTDTQYF. In DNA, the CDR3 is TGTGCCAGCAGCGTAGGGTTAGCCCACCACACAGATACGCAGTATTTT.

This rearrangement joins TRBV7-6 to TRBJ2-2, with 10 nucleotides matching TRBD2. The CDR3 consists of 16 residues. The junction had 6 bases not matched to a gene; V was cut back by 6 bases and J by 2 bases. The germline V gene has CDR1 SGHVS and CDR2 FNYEAQ. CDR3 in amino acids: CASSPGLAANTGELFF. For the CDR3, the DNA is TGTGCCAGCAGTCCAGGACTAGCGGCCAACACCGGGGAGCTGTTTTTT.

The V gene is TRBV7-9, the J gene TRBJ1-4; D is possibly TRBD1 (5 bases). CDR3 length: 14 amino acids. In germline, CDR1 is SEHNR, CDR2 FQNEAQ (reference sequence). Trimming took off 0 bases at V and 8 bases at J, with 10 bases between the two ends. The CDR3 nucleotides read TGTGCCAGCAGCTTAGCGGCAGGGAAAGAAAAACTGTTTTTT. Its protein product is CASSLAAGKEKLFF. Full variable domain (remainder filled in from reference TRBV7-9 and TRBJ1-4): DTGVSQNPRHKITKRGQNVTFRCDPISEHNRLYWYRQTLGQGPEFLTYFQNEAQLEKSRLLSDRFSAERPKGSFSTLEIQRTEQGDSAMYLCASSLAAGKEKLFFGSGTQLSVL.

This chain links TRBV27 with TRBJ1-3, with TRBD1 matching 9 bases. With V trimmed by 5 bases and J by 3 bases, 5 bases remained unmatched. Germline CDR1 is MNHEY and CDR2 is SMNVEV (reference sequence). The CDR3 has 15 residues. The CDR3 DNA is TGTGCCAGCAGTCAGGACAGGGGCGGTGGAAACACCATATATTTT. Its protein is CASSQDRGGGNTIYF.

The chain uses TRBV7-2 and TRBJ2-1, with TRBD2 as a possible D gene (5 bases). The CDR3 loop spans 13 amino acids. The V gene lost 5 bases and the J gene lost 9 bases, with 14 bases spanning the gap. Germline V gene sequence: CDR1 SGHTA, CDR2 FQGNSA. The CDR3 is CASSLLDLGEQFF. CDR3 nucleotide sequence: TGTGCCAGCAGCCTACTAGATTTGGGTGAGCAGTTCTTC.

This clonotype has a single count. V usage is TRBV6-5 and J usage is TRBJ2-5, with TRBD1 matching 7 bases. V shed 7 bases and J 1 base; nucleotides not matched to a gene: 15. Germline values: CDR1 MNHEY, CDR2 SVGAGI. The CDR3 loop spans 17 amino acids. In DNA form, the CDR3 reads TGTGCCAGCACCACAAGAACGGACAGGCCCTTCCAAGAGACCCAGTACTTC. This translates into CASTTRTDRPFQETQYF.

The chain couples TRBV11-2 to TRBJ2-1; 8 bases are a match to TRBD2. The CDR3 has 15 amino acids. The V segment lost 6 bases and the J segment 4 bases; nucleotides outside the gene matches: 8. Germline assignment: CDR1 SGHAT and CDR2 FQNNGV. CDR3 region: CASREERGFYNEQFF. CDR3 bases: TGTGCCAGCAGAGAGGAGCGGGGGTTTTACAATGAGCAGTTCTTC.

V and J are TRBV11-2 and TRBJ2-7, with 10 bases aligning to TRBD1. V shed 5 bases, J shed 4 bases, and the junction held 5 bases outside the gene matches. Germline lookup yields CDR1 SGHAT and CDR2 FQNNGV. The CDR3 has 14 residues. The CDR3 DNA sequence: TGTGCCAGCAGCCAGGGGGGACAGGGGTACGAGCAGTACTTC. Protein: CASSQGGQGYEQYF.

The J gene is TRBJ2-3, the V gene TRBV7-6; a possible D gene is TRBD1 (8 bases). The CDR3 spans 18 residues. Germline V lookup: CDR1 SGHVS, CDR2 FNYEAQ. V gave up 1 base and J gave up 3 bases, with 20 bases separating them. CDR3 in amino acids: CASSLVGFGQGGTDTQYF. The CDR3 bases are TGTGCCAGCAGCTTAGTGGGATTTGGACAGGGAGGGACAGATACGCAGTATTTT.

The rearrangement uses TRBV29-1 and TRBJ2-7; no clear D gene. Deletions cut 5 bases from V and 3 bases from J, with 14 bases between. This CDR3 contains 13 residues. Germline CDR1 is SQVTM and CDR2 is ANQGSEA. The CDR3 sequence: CSVFNISDYEQYF. In nucleotides, the CDR3 is TGCAGCGTTTTTAATATCTCGGACTACGAGCAGTACTTC.

The rearrangement joins TRBV6-5 to TRBJ2-3; no clear D. The germline V gene encodes CDR1 MNHEY and CDR2 SVGAGI. V lost 0 bases and J lost 6, with 16 bases in between. The CDR3 is made up of 16 amino acids. The CDR3 DNA sequence: TGTGCCAGCAGTTACTCCTGGGTAGCTCCCCAGGATACGCAGTATTTT. This codes for CASSYSWVAPQDTQYF.

V usage is TRBV24-1 and J usage is TRBJ2-1; tentative D call: TRBD1 (5 bases). Germline V gives CDR1 KGHDR, CDR2 SFDVKD. CDR3 length equals 13 residues. The V end lost 4 bases, the J end lost 6 bases, and 9 bases lay between the germline ends. This chain's CDR3 is CATSEPDTNEQFF. CDR3 in DNA: TGTGCCACCAGTGAACCGGACACCAATGAGCAGTTCTTC.